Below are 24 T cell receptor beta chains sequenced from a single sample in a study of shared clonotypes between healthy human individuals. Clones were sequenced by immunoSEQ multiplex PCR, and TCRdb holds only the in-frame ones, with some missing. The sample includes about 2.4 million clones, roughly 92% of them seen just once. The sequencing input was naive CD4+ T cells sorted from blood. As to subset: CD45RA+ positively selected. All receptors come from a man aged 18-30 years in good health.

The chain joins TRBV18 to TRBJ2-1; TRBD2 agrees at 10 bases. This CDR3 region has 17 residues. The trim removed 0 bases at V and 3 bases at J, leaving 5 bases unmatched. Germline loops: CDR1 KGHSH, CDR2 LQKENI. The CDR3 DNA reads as TGTGCCAGCTCACCACCGATAGCGGGAGGCAGCTACAATGAGCAGTTCTTC. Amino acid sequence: CASSPPIAGGSYNEQFF.

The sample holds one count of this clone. The CDR3 nucleotides are TGTGCCAGCAGCCGACAGGGCTCTGGGGCCAACGTCCTGACTTTC. Translation gives CASSRQGSGANVLTF. V usage is TRBV11-2 and J usage is TRBJ2-6; TRBD1 matches 7 bases. Germline CDR1 is SGHAT and CDR2 is FQNNGV. J lost 0 bases, V lost 5 bases, and 1 base had no gene match. The CDR3 spans 15 residues.

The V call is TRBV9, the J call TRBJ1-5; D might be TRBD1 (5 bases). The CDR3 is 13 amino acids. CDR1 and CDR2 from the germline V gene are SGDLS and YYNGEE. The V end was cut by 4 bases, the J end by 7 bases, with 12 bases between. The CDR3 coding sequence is TGTGCCAGCAGCCCCAGGGATGGCCAGCCCCAGCATTTT. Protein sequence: CASSPRDGQPQHF.

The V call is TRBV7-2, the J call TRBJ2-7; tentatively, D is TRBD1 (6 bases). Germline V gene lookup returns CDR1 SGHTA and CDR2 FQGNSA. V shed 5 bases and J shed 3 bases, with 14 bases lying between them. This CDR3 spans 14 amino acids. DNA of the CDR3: TGTGCCAGCAGCATCTACGGACAGTTCTACGAGCAGTACTTC. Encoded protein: CASSIYGQFYEQYF.

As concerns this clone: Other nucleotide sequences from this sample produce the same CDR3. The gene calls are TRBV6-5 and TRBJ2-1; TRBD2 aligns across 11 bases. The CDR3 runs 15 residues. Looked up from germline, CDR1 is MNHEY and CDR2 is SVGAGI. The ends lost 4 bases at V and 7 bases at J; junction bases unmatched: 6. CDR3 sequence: CASSSLAGGGNEQFF. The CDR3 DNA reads TGTGCCAGCAGTTCGCTAGCGGGAGGCGGAAATGAGCAGTTCTTC.

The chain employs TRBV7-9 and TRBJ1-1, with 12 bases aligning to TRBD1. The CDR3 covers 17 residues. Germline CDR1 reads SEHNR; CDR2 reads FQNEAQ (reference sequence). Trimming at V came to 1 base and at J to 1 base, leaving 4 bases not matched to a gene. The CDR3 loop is CASSLVGTGGANTEAFF. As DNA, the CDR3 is TGTGCCAGCAGCTTAGTAGGGACAGGGGGCGCGAACACTGAAGCTTTCTTT.

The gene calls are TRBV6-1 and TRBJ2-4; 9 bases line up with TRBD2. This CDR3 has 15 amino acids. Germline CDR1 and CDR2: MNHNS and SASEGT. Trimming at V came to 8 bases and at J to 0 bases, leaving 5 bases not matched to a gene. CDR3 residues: CASGQREAAKNIQYF. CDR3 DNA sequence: TGTGCCAGCGGGCAGCGGGAGGCAGCCAAAAACATTCAGTACTTC.

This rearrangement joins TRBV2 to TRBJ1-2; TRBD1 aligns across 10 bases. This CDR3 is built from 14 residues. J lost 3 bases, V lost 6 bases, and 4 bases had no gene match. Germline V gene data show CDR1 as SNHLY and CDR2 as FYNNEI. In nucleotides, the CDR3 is TGTGCCAGCAGGGGACAGGGGCTGGACTATGGCTACACCTTC. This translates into CASRGQGLDYGYTF.

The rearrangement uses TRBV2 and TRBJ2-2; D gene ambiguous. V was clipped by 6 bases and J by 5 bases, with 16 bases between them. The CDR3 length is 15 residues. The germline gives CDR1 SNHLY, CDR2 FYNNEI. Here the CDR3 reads CASRKETIGTGELFF. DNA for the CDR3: TGTGCCAGCAGAAAAGAGACAATAGGTACCGGGGAGCTGTTTTTT.

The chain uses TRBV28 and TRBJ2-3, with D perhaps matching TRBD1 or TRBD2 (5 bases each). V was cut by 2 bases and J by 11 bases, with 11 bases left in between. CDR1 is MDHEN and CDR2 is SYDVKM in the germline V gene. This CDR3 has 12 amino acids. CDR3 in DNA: TGTGCCAGCAGTTTAGAAGGGACCCGGCAGTATTTT. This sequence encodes CASSLEGTRQYF.

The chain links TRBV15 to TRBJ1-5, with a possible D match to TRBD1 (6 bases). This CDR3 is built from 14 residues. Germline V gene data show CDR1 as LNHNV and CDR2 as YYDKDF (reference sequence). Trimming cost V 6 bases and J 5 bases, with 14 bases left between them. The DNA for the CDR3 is TGTGCCACCAGTACGGACAGTGTTTATCAGCCCCAGCATTTT. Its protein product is CATSTDSVYQPQHF.

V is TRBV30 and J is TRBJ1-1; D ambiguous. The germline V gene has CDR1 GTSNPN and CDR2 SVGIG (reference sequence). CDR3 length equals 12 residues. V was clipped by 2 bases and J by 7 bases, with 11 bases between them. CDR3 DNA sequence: TGTGCCTGGAGTCCCTTGACCTATGAAGCTTTCTTT. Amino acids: CAWSPLTYEAFF.

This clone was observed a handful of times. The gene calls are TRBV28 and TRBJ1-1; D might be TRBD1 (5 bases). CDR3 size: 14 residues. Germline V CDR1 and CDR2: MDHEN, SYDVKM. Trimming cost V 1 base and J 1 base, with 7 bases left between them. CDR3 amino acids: CASSLSGGNTEAFF. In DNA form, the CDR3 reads TGTGCCAGCAGTTTATCGGGGGGGAACACTGAAGCTTTCTTT.

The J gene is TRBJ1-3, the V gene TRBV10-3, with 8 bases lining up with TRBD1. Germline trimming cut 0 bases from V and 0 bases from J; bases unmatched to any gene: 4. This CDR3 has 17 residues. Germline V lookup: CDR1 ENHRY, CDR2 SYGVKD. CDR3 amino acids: CAISESGDRSSGNTIYF. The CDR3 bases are TGTGCCATCAGTGAGTCAGGGGACAGGTCCTCTGGAAACACCATATATTTT.

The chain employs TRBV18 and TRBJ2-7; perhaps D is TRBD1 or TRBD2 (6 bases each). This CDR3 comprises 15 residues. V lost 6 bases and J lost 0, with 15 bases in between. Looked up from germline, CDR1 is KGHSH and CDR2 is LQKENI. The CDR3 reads CASSLEGGSSYEQYF. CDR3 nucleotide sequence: TGTGCCAGCTCCTTAGAAGGGGGGAGCTCCTACGAGCAGTACTTC.

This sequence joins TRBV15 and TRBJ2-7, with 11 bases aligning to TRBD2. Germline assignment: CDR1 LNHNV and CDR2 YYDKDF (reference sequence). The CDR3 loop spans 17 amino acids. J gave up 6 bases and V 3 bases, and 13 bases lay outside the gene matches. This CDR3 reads CATSRGLTSGSSTEQYF. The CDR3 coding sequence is TGTGCCACCAGCAGGGGGTTAACTAGCGGGAGTTCAACCGAGCAGTACTTC. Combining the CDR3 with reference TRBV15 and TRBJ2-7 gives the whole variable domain DAMVIQNPRYQVTQFGKPVTLSCSQTLNHNVMYWYQQKSSQAPKLLFHYYDKDFNNEADTPDNFQSRRPNTSFCFLDIRSPGLGDTAMYLCATSRGLTSGSSTEQYFGPGTRLTVT.

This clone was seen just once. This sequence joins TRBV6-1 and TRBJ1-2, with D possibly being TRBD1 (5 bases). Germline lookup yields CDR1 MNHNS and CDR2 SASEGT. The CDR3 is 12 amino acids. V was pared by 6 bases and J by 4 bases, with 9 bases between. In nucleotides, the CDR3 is TGTGCCAGCAGATCTAGGGGCTATGGCTACACCTTC. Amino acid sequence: CASRSRGYGYTF.

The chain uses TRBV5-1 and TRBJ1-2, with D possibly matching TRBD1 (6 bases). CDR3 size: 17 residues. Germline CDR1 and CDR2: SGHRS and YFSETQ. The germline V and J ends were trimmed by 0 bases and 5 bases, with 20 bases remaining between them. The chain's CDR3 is CASSLALSGGQGYGYTF. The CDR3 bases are TGCGCCAGCAGCTTGGCCCTTAGCGGGGGGCAGGGATATGGCTACACCTTC. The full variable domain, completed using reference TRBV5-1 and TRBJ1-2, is KAGVTQTPRYLIKTRGQQVTLSCSPISGHRSVSWYQQTPGQGLQFLFEYFSETQRNKGNFPGRFSGRQFSNSRSEMNVSTLELGDSALYLCASSLALSGGQGYGYTFGSGTRLTVV.

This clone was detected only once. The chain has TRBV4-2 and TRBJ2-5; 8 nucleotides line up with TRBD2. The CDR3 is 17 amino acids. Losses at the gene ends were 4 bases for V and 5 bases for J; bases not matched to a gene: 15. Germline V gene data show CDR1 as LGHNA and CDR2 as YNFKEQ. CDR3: CASSRLPGLGGRETQYF. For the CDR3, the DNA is TGTGCCAGCAGCCGCTTACCGGGACTAGGGGGGCGGGAGACCCAGTACTTC.

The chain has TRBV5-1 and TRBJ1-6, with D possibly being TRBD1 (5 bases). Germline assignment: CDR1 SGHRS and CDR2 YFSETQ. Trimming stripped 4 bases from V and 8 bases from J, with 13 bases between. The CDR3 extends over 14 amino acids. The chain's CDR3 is CASSRTRVDSPLHF. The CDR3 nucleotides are TGCGCCAGCAGCCGGACAAGGGTTGATTCACCCCTCCACTTT.

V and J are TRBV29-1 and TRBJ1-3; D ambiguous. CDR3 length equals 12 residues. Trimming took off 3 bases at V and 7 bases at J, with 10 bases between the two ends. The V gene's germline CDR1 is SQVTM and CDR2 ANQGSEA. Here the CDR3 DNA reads TGCAGCGTTGATACTGGAGGCAACACCATATATTTT. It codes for CSVDTGGNTIYF.

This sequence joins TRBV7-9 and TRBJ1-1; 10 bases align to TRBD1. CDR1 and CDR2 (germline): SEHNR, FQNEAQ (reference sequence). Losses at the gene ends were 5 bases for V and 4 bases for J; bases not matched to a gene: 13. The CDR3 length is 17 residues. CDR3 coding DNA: TGTGCCAGCAGCCGAGACCGGGACAGGGGAAAGGGCACTGAAGCTTTCTTT. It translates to CASSRDRDRGKGTEAFF.

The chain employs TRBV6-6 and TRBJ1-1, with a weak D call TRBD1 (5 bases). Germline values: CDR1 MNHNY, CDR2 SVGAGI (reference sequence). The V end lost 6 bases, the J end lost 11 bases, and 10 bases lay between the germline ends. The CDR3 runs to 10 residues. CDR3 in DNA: TGTGCCAGCAGGCCGGGGACGGCTTTCTTT. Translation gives CASRPGTAFF.

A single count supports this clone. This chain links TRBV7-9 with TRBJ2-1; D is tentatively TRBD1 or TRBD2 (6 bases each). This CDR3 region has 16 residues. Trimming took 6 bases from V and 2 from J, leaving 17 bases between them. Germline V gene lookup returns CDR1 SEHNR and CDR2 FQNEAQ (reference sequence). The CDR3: CASSLWAGQTYNEQFF. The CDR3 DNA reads TGTGCCAGCAGTCTTTGGGCGGGACAAACCTACAATGAGCAGTTCTTC.